Below, 11 T cell receptor beta chains from the same sample are listed, as sequenced in a study of STAT3 mutations in large granular lymphocyte leukemia. TCRdb keeps only in-frame clones here, not all; method: immunoSEQ multiplex PCR. The sample holds 15,000 to 18,000 clones, around 90% seen once. These receptors have no identified antigens. Study-wide findings and caveats: Every T-LGLL patient had at least one immunodominant TCRbeta clonotype.

The sequencing sample was made of peripheral blood mononuclear cells. These receptors were taken from a woman in her fifties or sixties with T-cell large granular lymphocyte leukemia. Some clones in this sample may be carry-over from other donors' samples.

This rearrangement joins TRBV27 to TRBJ2-5; TRBD1 might be the D (6 bases). The V end was cut by 1 base, the J end by 12 bases, with 12 bases between. The CDR3 runs to 12 residues. Germline CDR1 and CDR2: MNHEY and SMNVEV (reference sequence). CDR3 bases: TGTGCCAGCAGTTTATTTGGGGGCTTGGAGTACTTC. Its translation is CASSLFGGLEYF.

J is TRBJ2-7 and V is TRBV28, with D perhaps matching TRBD1 or TRBD2 (5 bases each). CDR3 length: 12 amino acids. Germline V gives CDR1 MDHEN, CDR2 SYDVKM. V shed 6 bases and J shed 12 bases, with 18 bases lying between them. CDR3 nucleotides: TGTGCCAGCAGCCTCCCAACGGGGCTACGGTACTTC. Translated, it gives CASSLPTGLRYF.

J is TRBJ1-4 and V is TRBV6-1; TRBD1 aligns across 7 bases. The germline gives CDR1 MNHNS, CDR2 SASEGT. V shed 8 bases and J 7 bases; nucleotides not matched to a gene: 7. This CDR3 has 13 amino acids. The CDR3 loop reads CASGGGGGEKLFF. The CDR3 DNA reads as TGTGCCAGCGGGGGAGGGGGCGGTGAAAAACTGTTTTTT.

The chain employs TRBV19 and TRBJ2-7; possible D gene TRBD1, 8 bases. Germline CDR1 reads LNHDA; CDR2 reads SQIVND (reference sequence). CDR3 size: 15 residues. V lost 5 bases to trimming and J lost 6 bases, with 20 bases between them. CDR3 protein: CASSVQQGEGFEQYF. The DNA for the CDR3 is TGTGCCAGTAGTGTACAACAGGGGGAGGGGTTCGAGCAGTACTTC.

DNA of the CDR3: TGCAGTGCTCCCTGGCGGGGCGAGCAGTACTTC. Protein: CSAPWRGEQYF. The J gene is TRBJ2-7, the V gene TRBV20-1, with a weak D call TRBD2 (6 bases). The CDR3 sequence is 11 residues long. From germline, CDR1 is DFQATT and CDR2 SNEGSKA (reference sequence). Trimming took 5 bases from V and 6 from J, leaving 11 bases between them.

The rearrangement uses TRBV28 and TRBJ1-1; no reliable D call. The germline CDR1 and CDR2 sequences are MDHEN and SYDVKM. V dropped 0 bases and J dropped 1 base, with 9 bases sitting between them. This CDR3 has 15 residues. The CDR3 sequence is CASSLWARRNTEAFF. The CDR3 DNA is TGTGCCAGCAGTTTATGGGCCAGACGGAACACTGAAGCTTTCTTT.

J is TRBJ2-7 and V is TRBV7-3; 7 bases are a match to TRBD1. The germline V gene has CDR1 SGHTA and CDR2 FQGTGA. The CDR3 has 14 residues. V trimming: 1 base; J trimming: 5 bases; junction bases outside the gene matches: 5. The CDR3 region is CASSLSRGNDEQYF. CDR3 DNA sequence: TGTGCCAGCAGCTTAAGCAGGGGGAATGACGAGCAGTACTTC.

This sequence joins TRBV7-2 and TRBJ2-6; maybe TRBD1 (6 bases). Looked up from germline, CDR1 is SGHTA and CDR2 is FQGNSA. The germline V and J ends were trimmed by 5 bases and 0 bases, with 17 bases remaining between them. The length of the CDR3 is 18 residues. The CDR3, as DNA: TGTGCCAGCAGCCTCTACCGGGACACCAGCTCTGGGGCCAACGTCCTGACTTTC. Translating it yields CASSLYRDTSSGANVLTF.

This clone was seen a few times. This chain uses TRBV6-6 with TRBJ2-1; no firm D call. Per the germline V gene, CDR1 is MNHNY and CDR2 is SVGAGI (reference sequence). V dropped 5 bases and J dropped 8 bases, with 10 bases sitting between them. This CDR3 is built from 12 residues. The CDR3 loop reads CASSLRRDEQFF. The CDR3 DNA is TGTGCCAGCAGTCTGCGTCGGGATGAGCAGTTCTTC.

J is TRBJ2-5 and V is TRBV7-8; a weak D match, TRBD1 (5 bases). This CDR3 is 14 amino acids long. Germline V gives CDR1 SGHVS, CDR2 FQNEAQ. The V gene lost 3 bases and the J gene lost 0 bases, with 8 bases spanning the gap. The CDR3 DNA reads as TGTGCCAGCAGCTTCAGACAGAACCAAGAGACCCAGTACTTC. It yields the protein CASSFRQNQETQYF.

This clone was seen a handful of times. The rearrangement links TRBV7-9 to TRBJ2-7; 8 bases line up with TRBD1. Germline lookup yields CDR1 SEHNR and CDR2 FQNEAQ (reference sequence). Trimming took 3 bases from V and 4 from J; bases not matched to a gene: 5. The CDR3 is made up of 14 amino acids. The CDR3 DNA sequence: TGTGCCAGCAGCTTGGACAGGGACTCTTACGAGCAGTACTTC. It codes for CASSLDRDSYEQYF.